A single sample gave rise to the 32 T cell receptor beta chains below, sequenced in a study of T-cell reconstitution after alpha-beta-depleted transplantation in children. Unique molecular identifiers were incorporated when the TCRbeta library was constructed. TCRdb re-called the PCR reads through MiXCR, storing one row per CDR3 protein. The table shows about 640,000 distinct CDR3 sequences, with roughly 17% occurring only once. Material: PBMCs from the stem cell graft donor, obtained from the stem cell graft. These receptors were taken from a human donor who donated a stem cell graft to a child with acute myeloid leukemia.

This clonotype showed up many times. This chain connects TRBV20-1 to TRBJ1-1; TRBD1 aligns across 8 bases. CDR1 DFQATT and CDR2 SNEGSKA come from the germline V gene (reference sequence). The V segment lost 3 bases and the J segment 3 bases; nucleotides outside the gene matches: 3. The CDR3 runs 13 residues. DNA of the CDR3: TGCAGTGCTAGCAGGGGGCCGGACACTGAAGCTTTCTTT. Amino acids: CSASRGPDTEAFF.

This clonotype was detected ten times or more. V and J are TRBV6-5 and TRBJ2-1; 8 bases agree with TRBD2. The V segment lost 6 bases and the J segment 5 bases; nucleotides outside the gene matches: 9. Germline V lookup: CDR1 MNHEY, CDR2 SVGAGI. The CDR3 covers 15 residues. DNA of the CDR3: TGTGCCAGCAGCCCCGGGACTAGTGTCCACAATGAGCAGTTCTTC. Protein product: CASSPGTSVHNEQFF.

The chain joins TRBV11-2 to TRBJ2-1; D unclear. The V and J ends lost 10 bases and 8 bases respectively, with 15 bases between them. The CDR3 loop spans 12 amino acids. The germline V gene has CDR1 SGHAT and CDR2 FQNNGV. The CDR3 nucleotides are TGTGCCATCCTAAACGGGCCAGATGAGCAGTTCTTC. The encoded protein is CAILNGPDEQFF.

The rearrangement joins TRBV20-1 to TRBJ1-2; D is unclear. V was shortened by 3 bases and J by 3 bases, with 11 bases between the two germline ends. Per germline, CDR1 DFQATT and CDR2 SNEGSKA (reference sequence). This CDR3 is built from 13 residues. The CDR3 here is CSASLGRDYGYTF. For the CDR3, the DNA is TGCAGTGCTAGTCTGGGTCGGGACTATGGCTACACCTTC.

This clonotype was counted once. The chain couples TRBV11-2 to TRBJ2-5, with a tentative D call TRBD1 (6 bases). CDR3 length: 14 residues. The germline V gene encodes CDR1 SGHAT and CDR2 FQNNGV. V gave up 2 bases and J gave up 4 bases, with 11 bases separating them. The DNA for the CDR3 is TGTGCCAGCAGCTTATACAGGGTCCCAGAGACCCAGTACTTC. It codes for CASSLYRVPETQYF. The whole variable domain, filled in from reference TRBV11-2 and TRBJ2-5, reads EAGVAQSPRYKIIEKRQSVAFWCNPISGHATLYWYQQILGQGPKLLIQFQNNGVVDDSQLPKDRFSAERLKGVDSTLKIQPAKLEDSAVYLCASSLYRVPETQYFGPGTRLLVL.

This chain's CDR3 is CASSVYGGNTGELFF. Here the CDR3 DNA reads TGTGCCAGCAGCGTTTACGGGGGGAACACCGGGGAGCTGTTTTTT. The V gene is TRBV9, the J gene TRBJ2-2, with D perhaps matching TRBD2 (6 bases). V was clipped by 2 bases and J by 1 base, with 9 bases between them. CDR3 length: 15 residues. CDR1 SGDLS and CDR2 YYNGEE come from the germline V gene. The full variable domain, rest sourced from reference TRBV9 and TRBJ2-2, is DSGVTQTPKHLITATGQRVTLRCSPRSGDLSVYWYQQSLDQGLQFLIQYYNGEERAKGNILERFSAQQFPDLHSELNLSSLELGDSALYFCASSVYGGNTGELFFGEGSRLTVL.

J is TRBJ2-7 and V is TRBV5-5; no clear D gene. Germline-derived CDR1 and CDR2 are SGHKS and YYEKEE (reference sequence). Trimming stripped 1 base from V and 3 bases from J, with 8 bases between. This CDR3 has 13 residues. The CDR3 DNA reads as TGTGCCAGCAGCTTGTCAAGTATCTACGAGCAGTACGTC. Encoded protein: CASSLSSIYEQYV.

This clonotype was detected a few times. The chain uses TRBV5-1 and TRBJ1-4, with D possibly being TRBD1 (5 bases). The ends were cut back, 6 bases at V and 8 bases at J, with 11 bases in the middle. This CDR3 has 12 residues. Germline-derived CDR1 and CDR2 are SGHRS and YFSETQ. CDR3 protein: CASKTGGEKLFF. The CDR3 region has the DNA TGCGCCAGCAAAACAGGAGGAGAAAAACTGTTTTTT. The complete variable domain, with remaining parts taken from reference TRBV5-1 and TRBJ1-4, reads KAGVTQTPRYLIKTRGQQVTLSCSPISGHRSVSWYQQTPGQGLQFLFEYFSETQRNKGNFPGRFSGRQFSNSRSEMNVSTLELGDSALYLCASKTGGEKLFFGSGTQLSVL.

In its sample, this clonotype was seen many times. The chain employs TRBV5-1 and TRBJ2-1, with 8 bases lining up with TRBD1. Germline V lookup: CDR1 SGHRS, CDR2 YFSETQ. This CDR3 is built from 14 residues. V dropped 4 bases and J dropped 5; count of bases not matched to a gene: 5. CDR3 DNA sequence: TGCGCCAGCAGCCCGGGACAGGCGAACAATGAGCAGTTCTTC. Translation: CASSPGQANNEQFF.

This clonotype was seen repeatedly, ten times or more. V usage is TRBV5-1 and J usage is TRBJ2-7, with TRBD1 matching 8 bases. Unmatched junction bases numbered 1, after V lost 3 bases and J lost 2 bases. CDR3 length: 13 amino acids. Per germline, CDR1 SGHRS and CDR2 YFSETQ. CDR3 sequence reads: CASSSDRAYEQYF. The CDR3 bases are TGCGCCAGCAGCTCGGACAGGGCCTACGAGCAGTACTTC.

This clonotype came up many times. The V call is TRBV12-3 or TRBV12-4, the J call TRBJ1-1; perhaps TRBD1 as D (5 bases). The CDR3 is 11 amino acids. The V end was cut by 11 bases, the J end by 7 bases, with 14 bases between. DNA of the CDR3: TGTGCCGCTTCCGGGGCTTATGAAGCTTTCTTT. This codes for CAASGAYEAFF.

The CDR3, as DNA: TGTGCCACCAGCAGAGATTTTTGGTCTGGAAACACCATATATTTT. This sequence encodes CATSRDFWSGNTIYF. V gene TRBV15 combines with J gene TRBJ1-3, with D hard to call. Trimming stripped 0 bases from V and 1 base from J, with 7 bases between. Germline V gene lookup returns CDR1 LNHNV and CDR2 YYDKDF (reference sequence). The CDR3 covers 15 residues.

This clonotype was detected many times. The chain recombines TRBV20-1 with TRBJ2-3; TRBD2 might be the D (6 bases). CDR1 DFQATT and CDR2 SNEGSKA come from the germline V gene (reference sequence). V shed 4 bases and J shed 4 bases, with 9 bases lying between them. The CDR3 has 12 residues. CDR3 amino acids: CSANGGADTQYF. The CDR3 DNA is TGCAGTGCTAACGGCGGGGCAGATACGCAGTATTTT.

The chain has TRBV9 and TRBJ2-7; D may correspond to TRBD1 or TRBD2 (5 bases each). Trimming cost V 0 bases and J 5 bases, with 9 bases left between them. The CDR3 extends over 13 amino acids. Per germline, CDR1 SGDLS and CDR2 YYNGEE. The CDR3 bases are TGTGCCAGCAGCGTAGGGGGGACCGACGAGCAGTACTTC. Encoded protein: CASSVGGTDEQYF.

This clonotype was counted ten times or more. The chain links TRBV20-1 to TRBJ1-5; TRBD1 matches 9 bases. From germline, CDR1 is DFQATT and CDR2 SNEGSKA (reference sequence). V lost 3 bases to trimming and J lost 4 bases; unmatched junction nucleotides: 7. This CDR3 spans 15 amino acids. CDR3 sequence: CSASSWTGENQPQHF. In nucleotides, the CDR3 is TGCAGTGCTAGTTCCTGGACAGGGGAAAATCAGCCCCAGCATTTT.

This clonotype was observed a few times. The CDR3 loop reads CASSLPGLALYNEQFF. The CDR3 DNA reads as TGTGCCAGCAGCTTGCCGGGACTAGCTCTCTACAATGAGCAGTTCTTC. This chain links TRBV7-4 with TRBJ2-1; TRBD2 matches at 9 bases. With 3 bases clipped from V and 3 bases from J, the junction kept 6 bases outside the gene matches. The germline V gene has CDR1 SGHVT and CDR2 SQSDAQ. The CDR3 covers 16 residues. The complete variable domain, with remaining parts taken from reference TRBV7-4 and TRBJ2-1, reads GAGVSQSPRYKVAKRGRDVALRCDSISGHVTLYWYRQTLGQGSEVLTYSQSDAQRDKSGRPSGRFSAERPERSVSTLKIQRTEQGDSAVYLCASSLPGLALYNEQFFGPGTRLTVL.

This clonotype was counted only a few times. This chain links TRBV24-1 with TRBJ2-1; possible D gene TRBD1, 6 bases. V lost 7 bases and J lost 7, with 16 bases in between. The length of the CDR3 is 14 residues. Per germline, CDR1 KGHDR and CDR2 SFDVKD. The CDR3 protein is CATSRGPVENEQFF. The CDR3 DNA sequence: TGTGCCACCAGCAGGGGCCCCGTGGAGAATGAGCAGTTCTTC.

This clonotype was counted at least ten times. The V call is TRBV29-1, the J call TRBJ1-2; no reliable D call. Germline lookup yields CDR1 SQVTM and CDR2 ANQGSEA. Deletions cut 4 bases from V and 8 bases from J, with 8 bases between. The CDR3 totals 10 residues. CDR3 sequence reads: CSVGPGGYTF. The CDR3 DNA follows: TGCAGCGTTGGCCCGGGGGGCTACACCTTC.

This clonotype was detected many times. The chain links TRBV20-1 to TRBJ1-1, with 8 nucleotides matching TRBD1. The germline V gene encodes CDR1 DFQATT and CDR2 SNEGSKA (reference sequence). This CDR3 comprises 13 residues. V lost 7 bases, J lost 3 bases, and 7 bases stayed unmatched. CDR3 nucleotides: TGCAGTGTATCGGACAGGGTGGACACTGAAGCTTTCTTT. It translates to CSVSDRVDTEAFF.

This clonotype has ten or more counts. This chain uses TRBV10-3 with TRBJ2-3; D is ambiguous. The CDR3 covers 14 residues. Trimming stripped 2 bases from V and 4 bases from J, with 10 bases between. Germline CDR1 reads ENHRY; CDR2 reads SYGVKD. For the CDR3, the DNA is TGTGCCATCAGTGAGAAGCAGCGCCCAGATACGCAGTATTTT. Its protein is CAISEKQRPDTQYF.

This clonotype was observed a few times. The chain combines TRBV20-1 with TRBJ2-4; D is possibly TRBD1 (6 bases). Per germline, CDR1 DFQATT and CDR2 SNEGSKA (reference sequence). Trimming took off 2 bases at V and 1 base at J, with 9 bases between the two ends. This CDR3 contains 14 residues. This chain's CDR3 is CSARRQGAKNIQYF. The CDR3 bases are TGCAGTGCTAGACGGCAGGGGGCCAAAAACATTCAGTACTTC.

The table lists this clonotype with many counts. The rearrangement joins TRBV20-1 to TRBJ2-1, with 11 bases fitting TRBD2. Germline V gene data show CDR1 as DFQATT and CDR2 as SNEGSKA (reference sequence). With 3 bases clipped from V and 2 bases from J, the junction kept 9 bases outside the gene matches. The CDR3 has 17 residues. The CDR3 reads CSASDPLAGGAYNEQFF. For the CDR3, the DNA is TGCAGTGCTAGTGACCCCTTAGCGGGGGGGGCCTACAATGAGCAGTTCTTC.

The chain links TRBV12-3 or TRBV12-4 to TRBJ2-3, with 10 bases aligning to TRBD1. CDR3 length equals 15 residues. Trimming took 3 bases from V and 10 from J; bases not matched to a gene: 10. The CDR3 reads CASSFETGGVEAQYF. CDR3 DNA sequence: TGTGCCAGCAGTTTCGAGACAGGGGGCGTTGAGGCGCAGTATTTT.

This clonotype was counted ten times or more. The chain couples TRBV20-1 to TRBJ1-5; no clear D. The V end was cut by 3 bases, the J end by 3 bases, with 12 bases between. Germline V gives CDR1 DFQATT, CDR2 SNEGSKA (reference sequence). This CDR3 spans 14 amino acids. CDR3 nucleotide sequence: TGCAGTGCTAGTGTAAAGGGTAACAATCAGCCCCAGCATTTT. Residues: CSASVKGNNQPQHF.

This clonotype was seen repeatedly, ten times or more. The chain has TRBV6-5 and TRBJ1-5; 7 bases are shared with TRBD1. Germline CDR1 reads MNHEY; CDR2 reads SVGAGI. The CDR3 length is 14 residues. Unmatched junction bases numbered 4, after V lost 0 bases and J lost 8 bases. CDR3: CASSYSGGREPQHF. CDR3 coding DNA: TGTGCCAGCAGTTACTCAGGGGGCAGGGAGCCCCAGCATTTT.

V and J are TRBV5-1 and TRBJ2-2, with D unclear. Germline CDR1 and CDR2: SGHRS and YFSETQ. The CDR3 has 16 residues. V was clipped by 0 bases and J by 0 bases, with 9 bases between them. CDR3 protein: CASSLGAQTNTGELFF. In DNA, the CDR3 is TGCGCCAGCAGCTTGGGAGCACAGACGAACACCGGGGAGCTGTTTTTT.

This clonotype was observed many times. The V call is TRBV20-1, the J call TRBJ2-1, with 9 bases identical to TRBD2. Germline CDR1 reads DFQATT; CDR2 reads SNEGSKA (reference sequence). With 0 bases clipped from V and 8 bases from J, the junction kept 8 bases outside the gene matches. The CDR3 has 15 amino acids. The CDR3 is CSARDLSGGHDEQFF. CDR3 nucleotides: TGCAGTGCTAGAGATCTTAGCGGGGGCCACGATGAGCAGTTCTTC.

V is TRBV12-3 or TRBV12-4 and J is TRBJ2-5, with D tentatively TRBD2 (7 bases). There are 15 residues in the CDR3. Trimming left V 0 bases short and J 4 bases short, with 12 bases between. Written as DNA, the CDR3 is TGTGCCAGCAGTTTAGCGGGGGGGCTTTCAGAGACCCAGTACTTC. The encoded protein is CASSLAGGLSETQYF.

In DNA, the CDR3 is TGCGCCAGCAGCAACTCCCTAAACGGAGAGCAGTTCTTC. The encoded protein is CASSNSLNGEQFF. This chain uses TRBV5-1 with TRBJ2-1; D is ambiguous. Germline V CDR1 and CDR2: SGHRS, YFSETQ. This CDR3 is 13 amino acids long. Trimming took off 4 bases at V and 10 bases at J, with 15 bases between the two ends.

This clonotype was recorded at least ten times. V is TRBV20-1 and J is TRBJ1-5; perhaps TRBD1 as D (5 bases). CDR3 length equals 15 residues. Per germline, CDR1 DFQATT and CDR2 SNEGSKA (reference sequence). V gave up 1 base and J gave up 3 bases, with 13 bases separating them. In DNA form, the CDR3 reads TGCAGTGCTAGAGGAGGCAGGGCTTTCAATCAGCCCCAGCATTTT. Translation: CSARGGRAFNQPQHF.

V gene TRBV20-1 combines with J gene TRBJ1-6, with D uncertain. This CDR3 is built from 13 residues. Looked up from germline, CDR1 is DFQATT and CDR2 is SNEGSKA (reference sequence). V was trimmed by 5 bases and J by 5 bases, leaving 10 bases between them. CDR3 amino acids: CSAHGRDNSPLHF. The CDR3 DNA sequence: TGCAGTGCTCACGGACGGGATAATTCACCCCTCCACTTT.

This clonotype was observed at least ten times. Here the CDR3 DNA reads TGTGCCTCTAGCCCTGCAACTAATGAAAAACTGTTTTTT. Protein product: CASSPATNEKLFF. The rearrangement links TRBV12-3 or TRBV12-4 to TRBJ1-4, with D unclear. The CDR3 is 13 amino acids. V lost 11 bases and J lost 0, with 10 bases in between.